The 5 T cell receptor beta chains below were found in one sample sequenced in a study of post-analysis software for immune sequencing data. Antigens of these TCRs are unknown. Study-level findings and limits: Controls showed lower frequencies than patients for five or six TRBV segments, and TRBV5-6, TRBV5-1 and TRBV20-1 were among these.

Unique molecular identifiers were built into the TCR beta cDNA libraries. MiXCR was run by TCRdb on the PCR reads, yielding one entry per CDR3 protein. The sample holds approximately 160,000 distinct CDR3 sequences, approximately 30% seen once. What was sequenced was blood. The receptors were gathered from a girl between 5 and 17 years old with multiple sclerosis.

The genes are TRBV6-1 and TRBJ1-1; D not resolved. Germline V gene sequence: CDR1 MNHNS, CDR2 SASEGT. V lost 9 bases and J lost 3, with 11 bases in between. The CDR3 runs to 12 residues. CDR3 nucleotide sequence: TGTGCCAGTTTGGATGTGGACACTGAAGCTTTCTTT. Translating it yields CASLDVDTEAFF.

The chain recombines TRBV20-1 with TRBJ2-4; D might be TRBD1 (6 bases). This CDR3 has 15 residues. Trimming took off 4 bases at V and 0 bases at J, with 13 bases between the two ends. Germline-derived CDR1 and CDR2 are DFQATT and SNEGSKA (reference sequence). The CDR3: CSATHRELAKNIQYF. In DNA form, the CDR3 reads TGCAGTGCTACGCACAGGGAGTTAGCCAAAAACATTCAGTACTTC.

This clonotype was counted a few times. The rearrangement joins TRBV5-6 to TRBJ2-1, with TRBD2 matching over 16 bases. This CDR3 has 16 amino acids. The V segment lost 4 bases and the J segment 10 bases; nucleotides outside the gene matches: 8. The germline CDR1 and CDR2 sequences are SGHDT and YYEEEE. The CDR3 nucleotides are TGTGCCAGCAGCCCGGGGACTAGCGGGAGGGATAGGGAGCAGTTCTTC. Amino acids: CASSPGTSGRDREQFF.

The sample holds a few counts of this clonotype. The chain couples TRBV3-1 to TRBJ2-1; TRBD2 matches at 7 bases. This CDR3 is built from 15 residues. V dropped 5 bases and J dropped 6; count of bases not matched to a gene: 10. Germline V gives CDR1 LGHDT, CDR2 YNNKEL (reference sequence). The chain's CDR3 is CASSVGGDRVNEQFF. CDR3 DNA sequence: TGTGCCAGCAGCGTTGGGGGGGATCGTGTCAATGAGCAGTTCTTC.

CDR3 region: CASSTLLGVTGELFF. CDR3 in DNA: TGTGCCAGCAGCACCCTCCTAGGGGTAACCGGGGAGCTGTTTTTT. V usage is TRBV7-2 and J usage is TRBJ2-2, with TRBD1 as a possible D gene (5 bases). The CDR3 is 15 amino acids. CDR1 and CDR2 from the germline V gene are SGHTA and FQGNSA. V was pared by 5 bases and J by 5 bases, with 15 bases between.